The 32 T cell receptor beta chains below come from one sample, sequenced in a study of CD8+ T cells in alopecia areata. Following RNA extraction, reverse transcription yielded cDNA that acted as the sequencing template. TCRdb keeps only in-frame clones here, not all; method: immunoSEQ multiplex PCR. The sample lists 95,000 to 110,000 clones; 85% to 90% were seen once. Treatment given: oral pan-JAK inhibitor, 5-10 mg twice daily. The sample consisted of CD8+ T cells sorted from blood, taken around week 31, from a patient treated with tofacitinib. Source of these receptors: a human donor with alopecia areata.

This clone came up a few times. The gene calls are TRBV7-2 and TRBJ2-7, with 8 nucleotides matching TRBD1. This CDR3 has 16 residues. V trimming: 5 bases; J trimming: 0 bases; junction bases outside the gene matches: 9. In germline, CDR1 is SGHTA, CDR2 FQGNSA. Written as DNA, the CDR3 is TGTGCCAGCAGCCTCGACAGGGGACGGGGCTCCTACGAGCAGTACTTC. Its translation is CASSLDRGRGSYEQYF.

The genes are TRBV30 and TRBJ2-3, with 9 bases identical to TRBD2. Germline CDR1 is GTSNPN and CDR2 is SVGIG (reference sequence). The CDR3 is 16 amino acids. Trimming took 4 bases from V and 2 from J; bases not matched to a gene: 10. CDR3: CAWMVSLAGTTDTQYF. The CDR3 DNA is TGTGCCTGGATGGTGAGCCTAGCGGGGACCACAGATACGCAGTATTTT.

This chain uses TRBV12-5 with TRBJ2-7, with D maybe TRBD2 (5 bases). V shed 2 bases and J shed 4 bases, with 12 bases lying between them. The CDR3 totals 14 residues. Germline V lookup: CDR1 LGHNT, CDR2 FRNRAP. CDR3 amino acids: CASGLNGVGYEQYF. The CDR3 nucleotides are TGTGCTAGTGGTTTGAACGGGGTGGGGTACGAGCAGTACTTC.

The chain links TRBV5-1 to TRBJ2-7, with 10 bases aligning to TRBD1. Per germline, CDR1 SGHRS and CDR2 YFSETQ. V trimming: 4 bases; J trimming: 4 bases; junction bases outside the gene matches: 5. The CDR3 is made up of 14 amino acids. CDR3 loop: CASSPRDRGYEQYF. CDR3 in DNA: TGCGCCAGCAGCCCCCGGGACAGGGGATACGAGCAGTACTTC.

The chain employs TRBV4-1 and TRBJ2-6, with D tentatively TRBD1 (5 bases). Trimming left V 0 bases short and J 0 bases short, with 6 bases between. CDR3 length: 16 amino acids. The germline V gene has CDR1 MGHRA and CDR2 YSYEKL. The CDR3 bases are TGCGCCAGCAGCCAAGACGACAGCTCTGGGGCCAACGTCCTGACTTTC. This gives the protein CASSQDDSSGANVLTF.

The gene calls are TRBV7-8 and TRBJ2-7; 12 nucleotides match TRBD2. Losses at the gene ends were 4 bases for V and 0 bases for J; bases not matched to a gene: 22. This CDR3 has 22 residues. CDR1 and CDR2 (germline): SGHVS, FQNEAQ. CDR3 loop: CASSSDRGDFLAGGLSSYEQYF. CDR3 DNA sequence: TGTGCCAGCAGCTCGGACAGGGGCGACTTCCTAGCGGGAGGGCTTAGCTCCTACGAGCAGTACTTC.

This sequence joins TRBV29-1 and TRBJ1-2; D ambiguous. The CDR3 loop spans 12 amino acids. The germline CDR1 and CDR2 sequences are SQVTM and ANQGSEA. Trimming pared 3 bases from V and 6 bases from J, leaving 11 bases between. CDR3 loop: CSVEARTDGYTF. DNA for the CDR3: TGCAGCGTTGAGGCCAGGACGGATGGCTACACCTTC.

Details on this clone: Germline and junction disagree at one end, which may indicate a read error. The chain carries TRBV11-1 and TRBJ2-1; D might be TRBD2 (6 bases). The CDR3 is made up of 15 amino acids. The germline CDR1 and CDR2 sequences are SGHAT and FQDESV (reference sequence). DNA of the CDR3: TGTGCCAGCAGCCTAGCGTTAAGTGGGTACAATGAGCAGTTCTTC. Translated, it gives CASSLALSGYNEQFF.

V and J are TRBV27 and TRBJ2-7; possibly TRBD2 for D (6 bases). The CDR3 covers 17 residues. Germline CDR1 MNHEY, CDR2 SMNVEV (reference sequence). V dropped 0 bases and J dropped 5 bases, with 20 bases sitting between them. The CDR3 spells CASSLSWRARKFHEQYF. The CDR3 DNA is TGTGCCAGCAGTTTATCGTGGAGGGCCCGAAAGTTCCACGAGCAGTACTTC.

The chain combines TRBV30 with TRBJ1-1, with D tentatively TRBD1 (6 bases). This CDR3 has 11 residues. Germline V lookup: CDR1 GTSNPN, CDR2 SVGIG (reference sequence). V dropped 2 bases and J dropped 8 bases, with 9 bases sitting between them. The DNA of the CDR3 is TGTGCCTGGAGTCCCGGGACAGAAGCTTTCTTT. Protein: CAWSPGTEAFF.

This clone appeared a single time. The V and J genes are TRBV5-4 and TRBJ2-2; no definite D call. With 0 bases removed from V and 10 bases from J, the gap between germline ends came to 13 bases. The CDR3 is made up of 14 amino acids. Germline-derived CDR1 and CDR2 are SGHNT and YYREEE (reference sequence). This chain's CDR3 is CASSLDLIKEELFF. DNA of the CDR3: TGTGCCAGCAGCTTGGACCTAATAAAGGAGGAGCTGTTTTTT. The full variable domain, rest sourced from reference TRBV5-4 and TRBJ2-2, is ETGVTQSPTHLIKTRGQQVTLRCSSQSGHNTVSWYQQALGQGPQFIFQYYREEENGRGNFPPRFSGLQFPNYSSELNVNALELDDSALYLCASSLDLIKEELFFGEGSRLTVL.

V is TRBV10-3 and J is TRBJ1-1, with TRBD1 identical over 8 bases. Germline V gives CDR1 ENHRY, CDR2 SYGVKD. CDR3 size: 17 residues. V shed 2 bases, J shed 2 bases, and the junction held 10 bases outside the gene matches. The CDR3, as DNA: TGTGCCATCAGTGAGCCCTTAAAGGACAGGGCTAACACTGAAGCTTTCTTT. Protein sequence: CAISEPLKDRANTEAFF.

The chain has TRBV5-1 and TRBJ2-3; D is perhaps TRBD1 (5 bases). Germline CDR1 and CDR2: SGHRS and YFSETQ. V lost 2 bases, J lost 0 bases, and 16 bases lay in between. CDR3 length: 17 residues. CDR3 nucleotide sequence: TGCGCCAGCAGCTTTCCAGACAGCCCGTTTAGCACAGATACGCAGTATTTT. Its translation is CASSFPDSPFSTDTQYF.

CDR3 DNA: TGTGCCAGCAGTGAATTTGGGTCTAGCGGGGGGGAGGATACGCAGTATTTT. Encoded protein: CASSEFGSSGGEDTQYF. This chain links TRBV25-1 with TRBJ2-3; the match to TRBD2 covers 12 bases. With V trimmed by 1 base and J by 6 bases, 8 bases remained unmatched. From germline, CDR1 is MGHDK and CDR2 SYGVNS. CDR3 size: 17 residues.

CDR3 in DNA: TGTGCCAGCCTGGACGGGGCGGGAGTGTCTTACAATGAGCAGTTCTTC. This codes for CASLDGAGVSYNEQFF. The chain uses TRBV2 and TRBJ2-1, with 7 bases fitting TRBD2. This CDR3 region has 16 residues. V lost 8 bases to trimming and J lost 4 bases; unmatched junction nucleotides: 14. CDR1 is SNHLY, CDR2 FYNNEI, per germline.

A few counts support this clone. V usage is TRBV4-2 and J usage is TRBJ1-1; unclear D gene. V shed 0 bases and J shed 7 bases, with 12 bases lying between them. The CDR3 runs to 14 residues. Germline CDR1 reads LGHNA; CDR2 reads YNFKEQ. In DNA, the CDR3 is TGTGCCAGCAGCCAAGATTCGTACCCACTTGAAGCTTTCTTT. Its protein product is CASSQDSYPLEAFF.

The rearrangement links TRBV7-2 to TRBJ1-2, with D possibly TRBD1 on 5 matching bases. V was clipped by 7 bases and J by 4 bases, with 10 bases between them. The germline CDR1 and CDR2 sequences are SGHTA and FQGNSA. The CDR3 length is 12 residues. CDR3 loop: CASMQGGYGYTF. The CDR3, as DNA: TGTGCCAGCATGCAGGGTGGCTATGGCTACACCTTC.

This chain uses TRBV20-1 with TRBJ2-5; the D is unclear. The V gene lost 5 bases and the J gene lost 3 bases, with 4 bases spanning the gap. CDR3 length: 10 amino acids. From germline, CDR1 is DFQATT and CDR2 SNEGSKA (reference sequence). This chain's CDR3 is CSADKETQYF. CDR3 DNA sequence: TGCAGTGCTGATAAAGAGACCCAGTACTTC.

The chain employs TRBV5-6 and TRBJ2-1; possible D gene TRBD1, 6 bases. CDR1 is SGHDT, CDR2 YYEEEE, per germline. V was cut by 0 bases and J by 4 bases, with 8 bases left in between. This CDR3 contains 14 residues. CDR3 coding DNA: TGTGCCAGCAGCTTGGAACAGGGATACAATGAGCAGTTCTTC. Its translation is CASSLEQGYNEQFF. Together with reference TRBV5-6 and TRBJ2-1, the CDR3 gives the full variable domain: DAGVTQSPTHLIKTRGQQVTLRCSPKSGHDTVSWYQQALGQGPQFIFQYYEEEERQRGNFPDRFSGHQFPNYSSELNVNALLLGDSALYLCASSLEQGYNEQFFGPGTRLTVL.

Here the CDR3 DNA reads TGCGCCAGCAGCCAAGGCGCAGGGCTTGCAGATACGCAGTATTTT. Translated: CASSQGAGLADTQYF. This chain connects TRBV4-1 to TRBJ2-3; TRBD1 might be the D (5 bases). Trimming left V 1 base short and J 4 bases short, with 12 bases between. CDR1 and CDR2 from the germline V gene are MGHRA and YSYEKL. The CDR3 covers 15 residues.

The rearrangement joins TRBV5-4 to TRBJ2-7; maybe TRBD2 (7 bases). The germline V gene encodes CDR1 SGHNT and CDR2 YYREEE (reference sequence). CDR3 size: 14 residues. V shed 3 bases and J shed 3 bases, with 13 bases lying between them. CDR3 protein: CASSSGGPGYEQYF. DNA for the CDR3: TGTGCCAGCAGCTCCGGGGGGCCTGGCTACGAGCAGTACTTC.

The chain uses TRBV30 and TRBJ2-3; 9 bases are shared with TRBD2. The CDR3 contains 15 residues. V lost 2 bases to trimming and J lost 5 bases; unmatched junction nucleotides: 8. The germline V gene has CDR1 GTSNPN and CDR2 SVGIG (reference sequence). The CDR3 sequence: CAWSNSGGRGDTQYF. In DNA form, the CDR3 reads TGTGCCTGGAGTAACAGCGGGGGGCGAGGAGATACGCAGTATTTT.

This chain connects TRBV29-1 to TRBJ2-7; D perhaps matches TRBD1 (6 bases). The germline CDR1 and CDR2 sequences are SQVTM and ANQGSEA. V was shortened by 0 bases and J by 3 bases, with 9 bases between the two germline ends. CDR3 size: 13 residues. CDR3 protein: CSVEEQGIYEQYF. CDR3 in DNA: TGCAGCGTTGAAGAGCAGGGGATCTACGAGCAGTACTTC.

This clone was seen only a few times. V is TRBV29-1 and J is TRBJ2-7, with D tentatively TRBD1 (6 bases). The CDR3 runs 13 residues. Germline values: CDR1 SQVTM, CDR2 ANQGSEA. Trimming removed 6 bases from V and 3 bases from J, with 15 bases in between. The CDR3 region is CSVGGTDSYEQYF. The CDR3 coding sequence is TGCAGCGTAGGTGGGACGGACAGCTACGAGCAGTACTTC.

The J gene is TRBJ2-5, the V gene TRBV6-5; 9 bases fit TRBD1. The J segment lost 2 bases and the V segment lost 5 bases, leaving 6 bases of the junction unmatched. The V gene's germline CDR1 is MNHEY and CDR2 SVGAGI. The CDR3 spans 15 residues. Written as DNA, the CDR3 is TGTGCCAGCAGTGCCGGGGACAGGGAACAAGAGACCCAGTACTTC. Its protein product is CASSAGDREQETQYF.

V gene TRBV27 combines with J gene TRBJ2-3; TRBD2 might be the D (6 bases). The length of the CDR3 is 13 residues. CDR1 and CDR2 (germline): MNHEY, SMNVEV (reference sequence). The CDR3 loop is CDRDSANTDTQYF. The CDR3 DNA is TGTGACCGGGACTCGGCGAACACAGATACGCAGTATTTT.

The chain joins TRBV6-5 to TRBJ2-1, with D perhaps TRBD1 (6 bases). The CDR3 has 13 residues. Germline values: CDR1 MNHEY, CDR2 SVGAGI. Trimming stripped 6 bases from V and 3 bases from J, with 9 bases between. In nucleotides, the CDR3 is TGTGCCAGCAGCCGGACAGACTACAATGAGCAGTTCTTC. Protein: CASSRTDYNEQFF.

The chain uses TRBV13 and TRBJ2-5; D unclear. Trimming left V 3 bases short and J 1 base short, with 12 bases between. The germline CDR1 and CDR2 sequences are PRHDT and FYEKMQ (reference sequence). The CDR3 spans 15 residues. The CDR3 DNA follows: TGTGCCAGCAGCTTCTGGTCCGGGTCCCAAGAGACCCAGTACTTC. Translating gives CASSFWSGSQETQYF.

J is TRBJ1-2 and V is TRBV7-9; D is ambiguous. CDR3 size: 11 residues. Germline loops: CDR1 SEHNR, CDR2 FQNEAQ (reference sequence). V was trimmed by 5 bases and J by 6 bases, leaving 7 bases between them. The DNA for the CDR3 is TGTGCCAGCAGCGACGGTAATGGCTACACCTTC. Translating gives CASSDGNGYTF.

The CDR3 DNA follows: TGCAGTGCTGGGGGGGCAGATGGCTACACCTTC. It is translated as CSAGGADGYTF. The rearrangement uses TRBV20-1 and TRBJ1-2; TRBD1 is a possible D gene (6 bases). The germline gives CDR1 DFQATT, CDR2 SNEGSKA (reference sequence). CDR3 size: 11 residues. Trimming cost V 5 bases and J 6 bases, with 10 bases left between them.

The chain joins TRBV27 to TRBJ2-7; a weak D match, TRBD1 (6 bases). The germline CDR1 and CDR2 sequences are MNHEY and SMNVEV (reference sequence). The CDR3 loop spans 13 amino acids. V was cut by 3 bases and J by 3 bases, with 9 bases left in between. CDR3 amino acids: CASSFGTRYEQYF. CDR3 coding DNA: TGTGCCAGCAGTTTTGGGACACGCTACGAGCAGTACTTC.

V and J are TRBV30 and TRBJ2-3, with D tentatively TRBD1 or TRBD2 (6 bases each). The CDR3 totals 14 residues. Per the germline V gene, CDR1 is GTSNPN and CDR2 is SVGIG (reference sequence). Trimming removed 1 base from V and 1 base from J, with 9 bases in between. The CDR3: CAWSGGAGTDTQYF. CDR3 coding DNA: TGTGCCTGGAGTGGGGGGGCGGGCACAGATACGCAGTATTTT. The full variable domain, rest sourced from reference TRBV30 and TRBJ2-3, is SQTIHQWPATLVQPVGSPLSLECTVEGTSNPNLYWYRQAAGRGLQLLFYSVGIGQISSEVPQNLSASRPQDRQFILSSKKLLLSDSGFYLCAWSGGAGTDTQYFGPGTRLTVL.